This T cell receptor (beta chain) is from a study of cytomegalovirus exposure and HLA in healthy donors. Study-wide results and caveats: Rarity marked most TCR sequences, yet some public TCRs occurred in many donors. Immune exposure information available was restricted to CMV serostatus. Previously analyzed data showed that most TCR beta V segments were productive at a frequency of about 87% or about 30%.

Points on this clone: Antigen: not known.

The CDR3 loop spans 15 amino acids. Trimming removed 0 bases from V and 6 bases from J, with 14 bases in between. Germline V gives CDR1 MNHNS, CDR2 SASEGT. Use of 60 Vbeta and 13 Jbeta primers characterized the PCR. Assay: immunoSEQ multiplex PCR; the TCRdb copy retains only in-frame clones and omits some. In the table there are a few hundred thousand clones, about 80% of which are singletons. The chain links TRBV6-1 to TRBJ1-2, with D possibly TRBD1 on 5 matching bases. Material: PBMCs. The sequence derives from a girl aged 2 to 10 in good health and CMV-seronegative. The CDR3 is CASSEASHPRDGYTF. The CDR3 nucleotides read TGTGCCAGCAGTGAAGCATCGCACCCCAGGGATGGCTACACCTTC.